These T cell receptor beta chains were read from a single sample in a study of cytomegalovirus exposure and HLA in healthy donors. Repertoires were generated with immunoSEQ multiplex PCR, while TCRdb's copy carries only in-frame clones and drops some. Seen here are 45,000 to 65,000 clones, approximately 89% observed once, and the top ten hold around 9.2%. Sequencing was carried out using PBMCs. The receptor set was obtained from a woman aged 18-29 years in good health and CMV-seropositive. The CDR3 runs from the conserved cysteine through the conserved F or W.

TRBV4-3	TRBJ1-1	CASSQDAGGLGSTEAFF
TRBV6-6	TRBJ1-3	CASIKPGAGNTIYF
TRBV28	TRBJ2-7	CASSLPRRAKGPAEQYF
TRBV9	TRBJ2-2	CASSGGGRGTGELFF
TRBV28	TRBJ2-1	CASSSPPGGGGYNEQFF
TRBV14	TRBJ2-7	CASSQGAAAYEQYF
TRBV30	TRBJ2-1	CAWGTGDHNEQFF
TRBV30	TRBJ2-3	CAWSIPSGGTGTDTQYF
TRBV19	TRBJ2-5	CASSMAGTVPPQYF
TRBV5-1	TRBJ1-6	CASSLSQLSSPLHF
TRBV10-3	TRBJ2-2	CAISESRTSGGPGELFF
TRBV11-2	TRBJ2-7	CASSFLRPGGGMDEQYF
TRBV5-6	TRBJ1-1	CASSLWGGTEAFF
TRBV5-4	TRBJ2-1	CASSSLQGARSNEQFF
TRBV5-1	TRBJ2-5	CASTSGGRGERETQYF
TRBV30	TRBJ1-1	CAWTEVTEAFF
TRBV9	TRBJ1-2	CASSVGQGTYGYTF
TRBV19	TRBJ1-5	CASSLTGGDQPQHF
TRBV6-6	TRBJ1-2	CASSPGTGGYTF
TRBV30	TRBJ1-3	CAGTGVRAGNTIYF
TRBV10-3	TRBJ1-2	CAISETTGGAYGYTF
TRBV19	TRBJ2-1	CASSENGGAGDEQFF